The source of this T cell receptor (beta chain) is a study of blood T cell repertoires in COVID-19. As handled by the study authors: By means of reference gene primer amplification, nucleated cell counts were estimated. Measured with immunoSEQ multiplex PCR; TCRdb has only the in-frame clones, and not every one. Clonal size and the V and J genes are those of that table, whereas D and trimming came from the DNA. The sample holds over 110,000 clones, about 87% seen once. The CDR3 loop spans 13 amino acids. Germline V CDR1 and CDR2: KGHDR, SFDVKD. V trimming: 3 bases; J trimming: 3 bases; junction bases outside the gene matches: 0.

The V and J genes are TRBV24-1 and TRBJ1-2, with 7 bases identical to TRBD1. The sequence derives from a human donor in a cohort sampled during active COVID-19. The sequenced sample consisted of peripheral blood. The CDR3 sequence is CATSDGQDYGYTF. The CDR3 coding sequence is TGTGCCACCAGTGATGGACAGGACTATGGCTACACCTTC.